This T cell receptor beta chain is from a study of T cell responses to AZD1222 COVID-19 vaccine. Trimming took 6 bases from V and 2 from J; bases not matched to a gene: 10. Germline CDR1 SEHNR, CDR2 FQNEAQ (reference sequence). The CDR3 consists of 15 residues. Repertoires were generated with immunoSEQ multiplex PCR, while TCRdb's copy carries only in-frame clones and drops some. The table shows about 54,000 clones, with 89% occurring only once. As for this clone: Its target is unknown.

Study-wide results and limits: Of the AZD1222 recipients, only five to seven were seropositive at baseline.

The rearrangement links TRBV7-9 to TRBJ2-7; 7 bases align to TRBD1. This clonotype was sampled from an adult who received the AZD1222 COVID-19 vaccine. The sample consisted of peripheral blood, taken 28 days after the second AZD1222 dose. The CDR3 reads CASSPEAGGPYEQYF. The CDR3 nucleotides are TGTGCCAGCAGTCCTGAGGCAGGGGGTCCCTACGAGCAGTACTTC.